This T cell receptor beta chain was captured in a study of blood T cell repertoires in COVID-19. Study as a whole: The origin of the acute and convalescent COVID-19 samples was the United States, Italy and Spain. In each case, the material was cDNA or gDNA derived from T cells, B-cell-depleted T cells, or PBMCs.

In the authors' workflow: Cell counts per sample came from amplifying reference gene primers. Generated by immunoSEQ multiplex PCR, the TCRdb table keeps only in-frame clones and is missing some. The V and J calls and clone size are taken from that table; D and trimming were inferred from the DNA. The profile shows some 57,000 clones, roughly 89% of them singletons. About this clone: One end of the junction varies from germline; a read error may be responsible.

This CDR3 has 11 residues. Germline V lookup: CDR1 GTSNPN, CDR2 SVGIG (reference sequence). The V call is TRBV30, the J call TRBJ2-1, with 7 bases matching TRBD2. Sample: peripheral blood. The receptor was derived from a man aged 60 to 69 with active COVID-19. The CDR3 reads CAWRGGVRHLF. The CDR3 DNA is TGTGCCTGGAGGGGGGGGGTTCGGCACCTCTTC.